The 4 T cell receptor beta chains in this list originate from one sample, sequenced in a study of early T cells in non-severe SARS-CoV-2 infection. MiXCR, run by TCRdb on the 5' RACE reads, gives a single entry per CDR3 protein. The sample lists 45,000 or so distinct CDR3 sequences, under 4.5% occurring once. The sequenced sample was whole blood. The source is an adult who was a healthcare worker with PCR-confirmed SARS-CoV-2 infection or an uninfected control (not recorded which).

The genes are TRBV7-9 and TRBJ2-5; the D is unclear. V was clipped by 8 bases and J by 0 bases, with 10 bases between them. CDR3 size: 13 residues. Looked up from germline, CDR1 is SEHNR and CDR2 is FQNEAQ (reference sequence). The CDR3 nucleotides read TGTGCCAGCCGGGCGGCAGACCAAGAGACCCAGTACTTC. It specifies CASRAADQETQYF.

DNA of the CDR3: TGTGCCAGCACCCCCGGCGGGGGGGGGAATGAGCAGTTCTTC. Translation gives CASTPGGGGNEQFF. J is TRBJ2-1 and V is TRBV6-6; 9 positions agree with TRBD2. Germline assignment: CDR1 MNHNY and CDR2 SVGAGI (reference sequence). This CDR3 has 14 amino acids. Unmatched junction bases numbered 8, after V lost 7 bases and J lost 7 bases.

The chain links TRBV4-1 to TRBJ2-2, with 13 bases matching TRBD2. The CDR3 loop spans 19 amino acids. The germline V gene has CDR1 MGHRA and CDR2 YSYEKL. With 4 bases clipped from V and 1 base from J, the junction kept 9 bases outside the gene matches. CDR3 in DNA: TGCGCCAGCAGCCCTCGTACTAGCGGGAGGGCTATGAACACCGGGGAGCTGTTTTTT. Translation gives CASSPRTSGRAMNTGELFF.

This clonotype showed up many times. V is TRBV7-9 and J is TRBJ2-3; D unclear. The CDR3 runs 14 residues. Looked up from germline, CDR1 is SEHNR and CDR2 is FQNEAQ (reference sequence). The V end was cut by 1 base, the J end by 6 bases, with 11 bases between. CDR3 in DNA: TGTGCCAGCAGCTTAGGCACGGTGGGGGATACGCAGTATTTT. It translates to CASSLGTVGDTQYF.